These T cell receptor beta chains were read from a single sample in a study of T-cell reconstitution after alpha-beta-depleted transplantation in children. TCRdb analysed the PCR reads with MiXCR anew, one entry per CDR3 protein. The sample includes about 120,000 distinct CDR3 sequences, more than 20% seen only once; the top ten take about 11%. The sequencing here drew on PBMCs, mostly from graft donor cells, taken 180 days after TCRalphabeta/CD19-depleted stem cell transplant. The receptors here all came from a male patient under 10 years old who had a stem cell transplant for chronic granulomatous disease, so the T cells may come from the graft donor. CDR3s include the opening cysteine and the closing phenylalanine or tryptophan. D genes are given only for firm matches. Not all rows give a size; the values are once, few, many and, for expanded clones, a class.

NA | TRBJ1-5 | TRBV28 | NA | CASSLRQILNQPQHF | TGTGCCAGCAGTCTCCGACAGATCCTCAATCAGCCCCAGCATTTT
NA | TRBJ2-1 | TRBV30 | few | CAWNYRYEQFF | TGTGCCTGGAACTATAGGTATGAGCAGTTCTTC
NA | TRBJ2-7 | TRBV27 | NA | CASSSSGIPHEQYF | TGTGCCAGCAGTTCTTCAGGGATCCCTCACGAGCAGTACTTC
NA | TRBJ2-5 | TRBV20-1 | NA | CSARAWVMFQETQYF | TGCAGTGCTAGAGCATGGGTTATGTTCCAAGAGACCCAGTACTTC
NA | TRBJ2-7 | TRBV5-1 | NA | CASSLAGGGPYEQYF | TGCGCCAGCAGCTTGGCTGGGGGGGGGCCCTACGAGCAGTACTTC
NA | TRBJ2-7 | TRBV5-4 | NA | CASSSDNYEQYF | TGTGCCAGCAGCTCGGACAACTACGAGCAGTACTTC
TRBD1 | TRBJ2-1 | TRBV20-1 | NA | CSARFIRQGEQFF | TGCAGTGCTAGATTCATCCGACAGGGCGAGCAGTTCTTC
TRBD1 | TRBJ2-7 | TRBV20-1 | many | CSARRGPTYEQYF | TGCAGTGCTAGGAGGGGGCCCACCTACGAGCAGTACTTC
NA | TRBJ2-3 | TRBV7-9 | many | CASSPVADTQYF | TGTGCCAGCAGCCCCGTCGCGGATACGCAGTATTTT
TRBD2 | TRBJ2-7 | TRBV9 | many | CASSTGGPYEQYF | TGTGCCAGCTCCACGGGGGGGCCCTACGAGCAGTACTTC
NA | TRBJ2-3 | TRBV7-8 | NA | CASSLWRASTDTQYF | TGTGCCAGCAGCCTCTGGAGGGCGAGCACAGATACGCAGTATTTT
NA | TRBJ2-7 | TRBV30 | many | CAWSVLFGDYEQYF | TGTGCCTGGAGTGTACTCTTCGGGGACTACGAGCAGTACTTC
NA | TRBJ2-2 | TRBV27 | NA | CASSLIGAGELFF | TGTGCCAGCAGTTTAATTGGAGCCGGGGAGCTGTTTTTT
TRBD2 | TRBJ2-1 | TRBV3-1 | many | CASGGLAGLNEQFF | TGTGCCAGCGGTGGACTAGCGGGACTAAATGAGCAGTTCTTC
NA | TRBJ2-1 | TRBV7-2 | once | CASSQPGPGEQFF | TGTGCCAGCAGCCAGCCGGGGCCCGGTGAGCAGTTCTTC
TRBD1 | TRBJ2-7 | TRBV12-3/TRBV12-4 | NA | CASSETGNSYEQYF | TGTGCCAGCAGTGAGACAGGGAACTCCTACGAGCAGTACTTC
TRBD2 | TRBJ2-3 | TRBV20-1 | many | CSCGRPGGTDTQYF | TGCAGTTGCGGGAGGCCGGGGGGCACAGATACGCAGTATTTT
NA | TRBJ2-7 | TRBV29-1 | many | CSVAAQGPYEQYF | TGCAGCGTGGCGGCACAAGGACCCTACGAGCAGTACTTC
TRBD1 | TRBJ2-2 | TRBV20-1 | once | CSASGPRGLVTGELFF | TGCAGTGCTAGTGGGCCCAGGGGGCTCGTCACCGGGGAGCTGTTTTTT
NA | TRBJ2-3 | TRBV12-3/TRBV12-4 | many | CASSPRQVATDTQYF | TGTGCCAGCAGTCCCCGACAGGTGGCCACAGATACGCAGTATTTT
TRBD1 | TRBJ2-3 | TRBV29-1 | many | CSVATTVGTGLADTQYF | TGCAGCGTTGCAACAACCGTCGGGACAGGGCTGGCAGATACGCAGTATTTT
NA | TRBJ2-3 | TRBV4-1 | NA | CAAGLAGLDTQYF | TGCGCCGCCGGTTTAGCAGGTTTAGATACGCAGTATTTT
TRBD1 | TRBJ2-7 | TRBV12-3/TRBV12-4 | many | CASSVPGQGHHEQYF | TGTGCCAGCAGTGTACCGGGACAGGGACACCACGAGCAGTACTTC
NA | TRBJ2-1 | TRBV5-4 | NA | CAISEDISSYNEQFF | TGTGCCATAAGTGAAGACATAAGCTCCTACAATGAGCAGTTCTTC
NA | TRBJ2-1 | TRBV20-1 | few | CSAEGVYYNEQFF | TGCAGTGCTGAGGGCGTATATTACAATGAGCAGTTCTTC
TRBD2 | TRBJ2-4 | TRBV20-1 | NA | CSAPPGLAGWADIQYF | TGCAGTGCTCCTCCGGGACTAGCGGGATGGGCGGACATTCAGTACTTC
TRBD2 | TRBJ2-3 | TRBV9 | NA | CASSASGGTDTQYF | TGTGCCAGCAGCGCCAGCGGGGGTACAGATACGCAGTATTTT
NA | TRBJ2-1 | TRBV25-1 | many | CASSDRDSYNEQFF | TGTGCCAGCAGTGACAGGGACTCATACAATGAGCAGTTCTTC
NA | TRBJ2-1 | TRBV12-3/TRBV12-4 | few | CASSLAGAPSEQFF | TGTGCCAGCAGTTTAGCGGGGGCTCCGAGTGAGCAGTTCTTC
TRBD2 | TRBJ2-1 | TRBV20-1 | few | CSARGTSDNEQFF | TGCAGTGCTAGGGGGACTAGCGACAATGAGCAGTTCTTC
TRBD2 | TRBJ2-2 | TRBV9 | NA | CASSVGLAGAGTGELFF | TGTGCCAGCAGCGTCGGACTAGCGGGAGCGGGCACCGGGGAGCTGTTTTTT
NA | TRBJ1-4 | TRBV18 | many | CASSPPKWTVNEKLFF | TGTGCCAGCTCACCACCAAAGTGGACAGTTAATGAAAAACTGTTTTTT
NA | TRBJ2-1 | TRBV12-3/TRBV12-4 | few | CASTRTPGFYNEQFF | TGTGCCAGCACCCGGACTCCCGGATTCTACAATGAGCAGTTCTTC
NA | TRBJ2-2 | TRBV15 | many | CATSNLGVTGELFF | TGTGCCACCAGCAACCTCGGGGTCACCGGGGAGCTGTTTTTT
NA | TRBJ2-1 | TRBV9 | many | CASSRVAYNEQFF | TGTGCCAGCTCCAGGGTCGCCTACAATGAGCAGTTCTTC
NA | TRBJ2-6 | TRBV20-1 | few | CSARVSSGANVLTF | TGCAGTGCTAGAGTCTCCTCTGGGGCCAACGTCCTGACTTTC
NA | TRBJ1-1 | TRBV7-2 | NA | CASSLALATEAFF | TGTGCCAGCAGCTTAGCATTAGCCACTGAAGCTTTCTTT
TRBD1 | TRBJ2-7 | TRBV20-1 | NA | CSARIDRGISYEQYF | TGCAGTGCTAGGATAGACAGGGGAATCTCCTACGAGCAGTACTTC
TRBD2 | TRBJ2-3 | TRBV12-3/TRBV12-4 | NA | CASSLGDRLAGGTDTQYF | TGTGCCAGCAGTTTAGGGGATAGACTAGCGGGGGGCACAGATACGCAGTATTTT
TRBD2 | TRBJ2-7 | TRBV20-1 | many | CSAAGTSGRSYEQYF | TGCAGTGCTGCCGGGACTAGCGGGCGCTCCTACGAGCAGTACTTC
TRBD1 | TRBJ2-7 | TRBV5-1 | few | CASSSTGANEQYF | TGCGCCAGCAGCTCAACAGGGGCCAACGAGCAGTACTTC
TRBD1 | TRBJ1-1 | TRBV7-9 | NA | CASSLSGQGGWTEAFF | TGTGCCAGCAGCTTATCCGGCCAGGGGGGATGGACTGAAGCTTTCTTT
NA | TRBJ2-3 | TRBV29-1 | few | CSVEDSTDTQYF | TGCAGCGTTGAGGACAGCACAGATACGCAGTATTTT
NA | TRBJ2-2 | TRBV5-1 | many | CASSPHTGELFF | TGCGCCAGCAGCCCCCACACCGGGGAGCTGTTTTTT
NA | TRBJ2-5 | TRBV4-3 | many | CASSQDPADQETQYF | TGCGCCAGCAGCCAAGACCCCGCTGACCAAGAGACCCAGTACTTC
NA | TRBJ2-2 | TRBV6-4 | NA | CASSGTDTGELFF | TGTGCCAGCAGTGGTACGGACACCGGGGAGCTGTTTTTT
NA | TRBJ1-2 | TRBV12-3/TRBV12-4 | few | CASSLFGYTF | TGTGCCAGCAGTTTATTTGGCTACACCTTC
NA | TRBJ1-2 | TRBV29-1 | many | CSVADRGDTNYGYTF | TGCAGCGTTGCCGACCGGGGGGATACTAACTATGGCTACACCTTC